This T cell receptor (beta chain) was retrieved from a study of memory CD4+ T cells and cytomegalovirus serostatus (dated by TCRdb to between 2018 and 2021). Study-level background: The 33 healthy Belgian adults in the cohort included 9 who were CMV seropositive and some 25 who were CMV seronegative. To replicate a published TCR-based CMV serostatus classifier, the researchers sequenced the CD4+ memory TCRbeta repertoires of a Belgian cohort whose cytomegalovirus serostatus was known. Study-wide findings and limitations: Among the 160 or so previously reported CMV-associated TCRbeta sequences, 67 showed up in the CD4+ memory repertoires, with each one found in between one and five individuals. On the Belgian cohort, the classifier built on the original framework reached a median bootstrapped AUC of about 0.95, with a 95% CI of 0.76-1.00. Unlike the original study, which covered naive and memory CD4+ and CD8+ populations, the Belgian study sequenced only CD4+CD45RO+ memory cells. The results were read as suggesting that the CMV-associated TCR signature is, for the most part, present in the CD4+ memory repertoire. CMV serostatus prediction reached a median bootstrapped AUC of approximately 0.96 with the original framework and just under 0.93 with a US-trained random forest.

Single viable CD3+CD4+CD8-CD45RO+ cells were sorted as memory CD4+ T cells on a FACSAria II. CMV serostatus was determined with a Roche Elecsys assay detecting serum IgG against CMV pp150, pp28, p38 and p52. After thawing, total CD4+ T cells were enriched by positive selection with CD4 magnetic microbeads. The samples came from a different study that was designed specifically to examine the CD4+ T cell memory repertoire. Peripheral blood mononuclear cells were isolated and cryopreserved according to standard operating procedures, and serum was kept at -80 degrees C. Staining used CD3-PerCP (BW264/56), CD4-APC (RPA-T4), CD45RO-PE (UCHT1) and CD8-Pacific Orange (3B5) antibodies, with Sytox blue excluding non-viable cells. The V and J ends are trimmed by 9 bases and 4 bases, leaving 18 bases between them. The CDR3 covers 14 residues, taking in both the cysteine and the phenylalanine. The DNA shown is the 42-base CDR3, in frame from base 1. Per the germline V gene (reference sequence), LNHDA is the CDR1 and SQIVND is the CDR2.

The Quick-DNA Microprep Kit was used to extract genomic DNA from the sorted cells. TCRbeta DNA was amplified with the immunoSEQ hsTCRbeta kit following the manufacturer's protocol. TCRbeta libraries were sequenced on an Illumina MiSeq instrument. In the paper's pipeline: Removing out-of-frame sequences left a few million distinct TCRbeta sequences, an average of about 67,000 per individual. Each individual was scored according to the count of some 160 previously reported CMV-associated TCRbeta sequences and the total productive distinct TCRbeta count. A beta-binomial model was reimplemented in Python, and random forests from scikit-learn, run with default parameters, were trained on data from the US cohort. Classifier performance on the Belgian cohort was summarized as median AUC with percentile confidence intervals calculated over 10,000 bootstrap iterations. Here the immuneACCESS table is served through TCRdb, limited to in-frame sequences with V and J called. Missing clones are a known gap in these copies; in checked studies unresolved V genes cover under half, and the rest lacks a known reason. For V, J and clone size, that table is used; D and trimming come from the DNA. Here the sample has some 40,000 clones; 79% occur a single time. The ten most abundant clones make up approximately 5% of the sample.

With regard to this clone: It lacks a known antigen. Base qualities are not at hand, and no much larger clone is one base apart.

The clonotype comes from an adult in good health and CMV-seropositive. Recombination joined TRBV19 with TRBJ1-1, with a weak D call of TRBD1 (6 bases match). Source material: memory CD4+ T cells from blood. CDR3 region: CASGTTRRGTEAFF. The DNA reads TGTGCCAGCGGAACGACGCGCAGGGGCACTGAAGCTTTCTTT.